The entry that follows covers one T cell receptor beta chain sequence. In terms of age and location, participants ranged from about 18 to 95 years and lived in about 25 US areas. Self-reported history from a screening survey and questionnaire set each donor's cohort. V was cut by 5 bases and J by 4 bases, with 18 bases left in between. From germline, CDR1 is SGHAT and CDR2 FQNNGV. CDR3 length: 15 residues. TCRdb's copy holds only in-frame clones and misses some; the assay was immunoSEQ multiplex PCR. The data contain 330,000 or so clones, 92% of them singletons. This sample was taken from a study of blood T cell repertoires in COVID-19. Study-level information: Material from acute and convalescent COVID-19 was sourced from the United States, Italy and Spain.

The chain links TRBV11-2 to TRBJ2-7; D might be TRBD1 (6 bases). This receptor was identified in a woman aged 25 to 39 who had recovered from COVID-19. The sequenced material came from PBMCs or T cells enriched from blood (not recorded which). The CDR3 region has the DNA TGTGCCAGCAGCGCCATGAGGGGGAAAAGATACGAGCAGTACTTC. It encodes CASSAMRGKRYEQYF. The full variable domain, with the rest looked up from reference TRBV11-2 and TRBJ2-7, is EAGVAQSPRYKIIEKRQSVAFWCNPISGHATLYWYQQILGQGPKLLIQFQNNGVVDDSQLPKDRFSAERLKGVDSTLKIQPAKLEDSAVYLCASSAMRGKRYEQYFGPGTRLTVT.